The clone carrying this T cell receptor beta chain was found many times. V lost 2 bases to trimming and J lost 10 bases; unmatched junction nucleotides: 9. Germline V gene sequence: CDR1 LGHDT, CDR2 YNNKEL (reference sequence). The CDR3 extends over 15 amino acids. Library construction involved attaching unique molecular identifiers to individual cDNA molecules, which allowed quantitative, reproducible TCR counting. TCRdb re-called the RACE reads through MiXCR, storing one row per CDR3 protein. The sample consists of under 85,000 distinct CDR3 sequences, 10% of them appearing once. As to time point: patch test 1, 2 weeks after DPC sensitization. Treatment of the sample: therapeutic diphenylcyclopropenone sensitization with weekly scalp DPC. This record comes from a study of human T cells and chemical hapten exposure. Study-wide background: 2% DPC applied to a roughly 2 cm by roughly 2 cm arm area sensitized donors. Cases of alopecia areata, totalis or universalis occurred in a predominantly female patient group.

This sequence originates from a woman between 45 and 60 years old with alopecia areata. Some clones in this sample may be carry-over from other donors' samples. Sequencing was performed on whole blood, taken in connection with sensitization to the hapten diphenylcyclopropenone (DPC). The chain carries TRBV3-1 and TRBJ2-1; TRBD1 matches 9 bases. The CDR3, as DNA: TGTGCCAGCAGCCAACAACCGGGACAGGGAAGGGAGCAGTTCTTC. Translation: CASSQQPGQGREQFF.